Sequencing of this TCR beta chain was carried out in a study of tumor and adjacent non-tumor tissue in lung cancer. Across the whole study: There were some 11 adenocarcinoma, 2 squamous cell carcinoma and 1 small cell lung cancer cases. Samples averaged around 4 million productive TCRbeta reads each. The patients, roughly 10 men and roughly 5 women, were about 30 to 85 with stage I to III disease. Study-level points and caveats: TCR diversity was significantly greater in tumor than normal lung tissue.

Of note for this clonotype: The antigen is unknown.

The template was RNA from unsorted bulk tissue. Three rounds of nested PCR, following a modified ARM-PCR protocol, produced the TCRbeta library. MiXCR was run by TCRdb on the multiplex PCR reads, yielding one entry per CDR3 protein. Among under 150,000 distinct CDR3 sequences listed, approximately 66% were seen once. The germline V gene has CDR1 SGHRS and CDR2 YFSETQ. With 4 bases removed from V and 2 bases from J, the gap between germline ends came to 9 bases. The CDR3 runs to 13 residues. The sample was lung tumor tissue. This TCR was recovered from a man aged 55 to 69 with small cell lung cancer. The chain has TRBV5-1 and TRBJ1-1; D is possibly TRBD1 (5 bases). DNA for the CDR3: TGCGCCAGCAGCCCCACAGGCAACACTGAAGCTTTCTTT. Translated: CASSPTGNTEAFF. The full variable domain, completed using reference TRBV5-1 and TRBJ1-1, is KAGVTQTPRYLIKTRGQQVTLSCSPISGHRSVSWYQQTPGQGLQFLFEYFSETQRNKGNFPGRFSGRQFSNSRSEMNVSTLELGDSALYLCASSPTGNTEAFFGQGTRLTVV.